This T cell receptor (beta chain) originates from a study of PD-1 blockade in mismatch repair-deficient tumors. General observations from the study: Rapid post-treatment expansion, then contraction, generally preceding radiologic response, marked tumor-resident clones.

Libraries were prepared by immunoSEQ multiplex PCR; TCRdb keeps only in-frame clonotypes and omits some of them. The sample shows around 39,000 clones, roughly 84% of them seen only once. Looked up from germline, CDR1 is LNHDA and CDR2 is SQIVND (reference sequence). The CDR3 length is 16 residues. V was shortened by 1 base and J by 4 bases, with 16 bases between the two germline ends. With regard to this clone: Its antigen is unidentified.

Every patient had mismatch repair deficiency by PCR or immunohistochemistry. Three pembrolizumab responders had their TCRs sequenced. V is TRBV19 and J is TRBJ1-1, with TRBD1 as a possible D gene (6 bases). This TCR came from an adult with mismatch repair-deficient cancer. The sample was PBMCs, taken roughly 39 weeks after starting pembrolizumab. CDR3 in DNA: TGTGCCAGTAGTATAGTCCCCGGGGCGGGGGCCACTGAAGCTTTCTTT. Its translation is CASSIVPGAGATEAFF.